The source of this T cell receptor (beta chain) is a study of cytomegalovirus exposure and HLA in healthy donors. J was trimmed by 7 bases and V by 3 bases; bases with no gene match: 7. The CDR3 length is 13 residues. The germline gives CDR1 SQVTM, CDR2 ANQGSEA. This PCR relied on a set of 60 Vbeta primers and 13 Jbeta primers. The table came from immunoSEQ multiplex PCR; TCRdb's copy has only in-frame clones and leaves some out. Here the sample spans tens of thousands of clones, roughly 79% being singletons. The sequence derives from a man aged 30 to 39 in good health and CMV-seronegative. Source material: PBMCs. The chain has TRBV29-1 and TRBJ2-7, with TRBD1 matching 9 bases. This CDR3 is CSVEGQGFTEQYF. In DNA, the CDR3 is TGCAGCGTTGAGGGACAGGGCTTTACAGAGCAGTACTTC.